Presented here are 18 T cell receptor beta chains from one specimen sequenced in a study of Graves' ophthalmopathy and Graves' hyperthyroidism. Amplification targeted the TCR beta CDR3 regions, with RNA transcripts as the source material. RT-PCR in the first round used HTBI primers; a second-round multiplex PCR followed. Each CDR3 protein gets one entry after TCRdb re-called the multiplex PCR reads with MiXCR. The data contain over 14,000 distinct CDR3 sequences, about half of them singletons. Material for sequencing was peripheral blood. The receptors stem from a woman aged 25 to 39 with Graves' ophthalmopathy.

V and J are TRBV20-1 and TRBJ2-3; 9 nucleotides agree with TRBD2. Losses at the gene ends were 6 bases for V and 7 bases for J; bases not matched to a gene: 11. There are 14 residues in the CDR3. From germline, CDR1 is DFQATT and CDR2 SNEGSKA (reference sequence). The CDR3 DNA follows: TGCAGTGCCATCCGGGGTAGCGGGAGTTATACGCAGTATTTT. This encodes CSAIRGSGSYTQYF.

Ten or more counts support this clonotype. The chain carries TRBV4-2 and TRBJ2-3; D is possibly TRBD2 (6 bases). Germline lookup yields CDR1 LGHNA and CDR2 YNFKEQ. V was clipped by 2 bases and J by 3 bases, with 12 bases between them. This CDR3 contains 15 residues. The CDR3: CASSQRSGDTDTQYF. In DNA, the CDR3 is TGTGCCAGCAGCCAAAGATCGGGAGATACAGATACGCAGTATTTT.

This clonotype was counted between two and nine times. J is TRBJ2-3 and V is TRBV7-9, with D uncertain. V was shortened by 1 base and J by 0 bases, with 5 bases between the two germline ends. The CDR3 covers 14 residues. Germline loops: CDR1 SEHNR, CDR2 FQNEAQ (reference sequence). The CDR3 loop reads CASSLVGSTDTQYF. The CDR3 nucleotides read TGTGCCAGCAGCTTAGTGGGCAGCACAGATACGCAGTATTTT.

CDR3 protein: CASSLDGPSMAQHF. The CDR3 DNA is TGTGCCAGCAGCTTGGACGGACCATCGATGGCCCAGCATTTT. The V call is TRBV5-8, the J call TRBJ1-5; D call uncertain. The ends were cut back, 0 bases at V and 11 bases at J, with 15 bases in the middle. Germline values: CDR1 SGHTS, CDR2 YDEGEE. The CDR3 sequence is 14 residues long.

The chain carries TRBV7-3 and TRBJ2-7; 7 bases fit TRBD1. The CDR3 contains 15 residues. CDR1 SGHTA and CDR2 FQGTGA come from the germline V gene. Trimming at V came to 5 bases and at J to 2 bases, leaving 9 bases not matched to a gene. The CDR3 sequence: CASSPPGQPPYEQYF. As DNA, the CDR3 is TGTGCCAGCAGCCCCCCGGGACAGCCACCCTACGAGCAGTACTTC.

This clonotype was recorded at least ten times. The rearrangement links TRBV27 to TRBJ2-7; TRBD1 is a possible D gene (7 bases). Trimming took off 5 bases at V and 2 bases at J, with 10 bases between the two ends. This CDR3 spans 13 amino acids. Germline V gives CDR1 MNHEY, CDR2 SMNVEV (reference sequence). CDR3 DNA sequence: TGTGCCAGCAGTCAGGGGGGACCCTACGAGCAGTACTTC. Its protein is CASSQGGPYEQYF.

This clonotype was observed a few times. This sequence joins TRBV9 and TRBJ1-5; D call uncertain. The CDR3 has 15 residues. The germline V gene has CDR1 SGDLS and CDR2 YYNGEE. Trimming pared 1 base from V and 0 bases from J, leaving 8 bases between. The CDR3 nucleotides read TGTGCCAGCAGCGTAAGTACGGATAGCAATCAGCCCCAGCATTTT. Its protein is CASSVSTDSNQPQHF.

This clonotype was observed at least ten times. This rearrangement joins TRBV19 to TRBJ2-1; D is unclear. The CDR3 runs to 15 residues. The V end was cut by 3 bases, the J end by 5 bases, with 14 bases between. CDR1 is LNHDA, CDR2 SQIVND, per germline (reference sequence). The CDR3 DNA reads TGTGCCAGTAGTATCAGTTCGAGGTCTGACAATGAGCAGTTCTTC. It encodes CASSISSRSDNEQFF.

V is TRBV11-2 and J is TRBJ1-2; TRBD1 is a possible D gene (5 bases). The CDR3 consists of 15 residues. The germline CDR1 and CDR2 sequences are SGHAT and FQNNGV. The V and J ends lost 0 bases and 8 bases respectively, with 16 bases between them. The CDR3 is CASSLDHRGLIGYTF. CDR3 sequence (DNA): TGTGCCAGCAGCTTAGATCACCGGGGACTGATCGGCTACACCTTC.

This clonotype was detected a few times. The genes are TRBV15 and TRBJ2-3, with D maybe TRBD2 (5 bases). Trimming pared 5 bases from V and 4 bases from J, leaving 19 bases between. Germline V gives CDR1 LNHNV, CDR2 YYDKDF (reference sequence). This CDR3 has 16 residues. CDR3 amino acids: CATSLYRRDRSDTQYF. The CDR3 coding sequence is TGTGCCACCAGCTTATACCGTCGGGATCGGTCAGATACGCAGTATTTT.

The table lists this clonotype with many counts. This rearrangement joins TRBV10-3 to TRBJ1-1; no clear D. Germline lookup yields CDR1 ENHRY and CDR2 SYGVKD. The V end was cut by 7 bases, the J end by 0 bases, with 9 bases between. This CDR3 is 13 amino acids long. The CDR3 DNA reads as TGTGCCATCAAGAGGACGGTGAACACTGAAGCTTTCTTT. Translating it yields CAIKRTVNTEAFF.

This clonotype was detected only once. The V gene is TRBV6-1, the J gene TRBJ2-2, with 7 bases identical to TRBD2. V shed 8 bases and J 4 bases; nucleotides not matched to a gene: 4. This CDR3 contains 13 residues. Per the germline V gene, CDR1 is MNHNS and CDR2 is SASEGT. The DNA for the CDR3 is TGTGCCAGCGGGGGGGTTGCCACCGGGGAGCTGTTTTTT. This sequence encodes CASGGVATGELFF.

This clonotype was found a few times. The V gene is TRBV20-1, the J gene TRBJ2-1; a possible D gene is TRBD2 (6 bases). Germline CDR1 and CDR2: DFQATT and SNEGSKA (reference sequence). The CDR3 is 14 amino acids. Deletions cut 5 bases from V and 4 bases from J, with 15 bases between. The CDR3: CSAPEGIGYNEQFF. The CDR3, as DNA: TGCAGTGCTCCGGAGGGGATAGGTTACAATGAGCAGTTCTTC.

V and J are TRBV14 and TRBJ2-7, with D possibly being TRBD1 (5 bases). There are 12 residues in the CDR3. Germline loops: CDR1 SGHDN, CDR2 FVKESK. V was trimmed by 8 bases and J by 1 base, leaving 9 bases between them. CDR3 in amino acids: CASQGQSYEQYF. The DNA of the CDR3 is TGTGCCAGCCAAGGACAATCCTACGAGCAGTACTTC. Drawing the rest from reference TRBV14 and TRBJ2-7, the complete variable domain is EAGVTQFPSHSVIEKGQTVTLRCDPISGHDNLYWYRRVMGKEIKFLLHFVKESKQDESGMPNNRFLAERTGGTYSTLKVQPAELEDSGVYFCASQGQSYEQYFGPGTRLTVT.

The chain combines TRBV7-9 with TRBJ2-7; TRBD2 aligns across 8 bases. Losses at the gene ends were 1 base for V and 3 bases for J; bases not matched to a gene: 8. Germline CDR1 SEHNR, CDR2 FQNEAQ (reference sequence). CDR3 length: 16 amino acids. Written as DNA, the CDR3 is TGTGCCAGCAGCTTAGGGGGTGGGACTAGTGGCTACGAGCAGTACTTC. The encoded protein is CASSLGGGTSGYEQYF.

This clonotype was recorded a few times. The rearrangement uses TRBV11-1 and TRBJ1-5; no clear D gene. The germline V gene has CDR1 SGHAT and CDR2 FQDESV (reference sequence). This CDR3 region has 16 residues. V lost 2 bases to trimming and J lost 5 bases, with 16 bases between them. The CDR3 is CASSLSGRRPDQPQHF. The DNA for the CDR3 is TGTGCCAGCAGCTTAAGCGGACGGCGTCCTGATCAGCCCCAGCATTTT.

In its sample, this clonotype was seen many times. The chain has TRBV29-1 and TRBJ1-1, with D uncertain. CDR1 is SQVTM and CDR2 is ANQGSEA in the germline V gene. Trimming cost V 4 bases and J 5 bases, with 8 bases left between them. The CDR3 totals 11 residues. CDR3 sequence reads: CSVGSGTEAFF. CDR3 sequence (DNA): TGCAGCGTTGGGTCAGGAACTGAAGCTTTCTTT.

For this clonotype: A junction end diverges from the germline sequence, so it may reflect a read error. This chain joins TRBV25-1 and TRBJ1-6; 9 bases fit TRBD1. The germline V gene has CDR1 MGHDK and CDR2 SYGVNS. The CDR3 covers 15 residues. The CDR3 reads CASRGQGGYNSPPHF. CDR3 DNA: TGTGCCAGCAGGGGACAGGGTGGCTATAATTCACCCCCCCACTTT.